This T cell receptor (beta chain) was sequenced in a study of T cells in localized non-small cell lung cancer. Study-wide results and limits: Sequencing, confined to only one tumor region, leaves heterogeneity possible. Detection in adjacent lung was observed for a median roughly 62 of the top 100 tumor clones. Uninvolved adjacent lung, not tumor, had the highest T cell clonality. In the blood, greater T cell density corresponded to longer overall survival.

This clone appeared a single time. Its antigen is unidentified. Generated by immunoSEQ multiplex PCR, the TCRdb table keeps only in-frame clones and is missing some. The data contain about 64,000 clones, roughly 79% of them singletons. Germline V CDR1 and CDR2: SQVTM, ANQGSEA. Trimming took 4 bases from V and 2 from J, leaving 6 bases between them. The CDR3 sequence is 12 residues long. The gene calls are TRBV29-1 and TRBJ1-5, with no clear D. The TCR sequence derives from a man aged 40-75 years with stage II lung adenocarcinoma. The sequences come from PBMCs, collected before any cancer treatment. CDR3 loop: CSVVDGNQPQHF. CDR3 nucleotide sequence: TGCAGCGTTGTGGACGGCAATCAGCCCCAGCATTTT.